The rows below give T cell receptor beta chains drawn from one sample of a study of OX40 agonist ivuxolimab in advanced cancers. Here immunoSEQ multiplex PCR was the method, and the copy in TCRdb shows in-frame clones only, minus some. This sample has 55,000 to 80,000 clones, with approximately 80% found just once. The sequencing used CD4+ or CD8+ T cells sorted from blood, collected in a trial of the OX40 agonist ivuxolimab. The receptors originated from an adult with an advanced solid tumor such as melanoma, head and neck, liver or kidney cancer. CDR3s include the opening cysteine and the closing phenylalanine or tryptophan. Each record gives: V gene, D gene, clone size, J gene, CDR3 protein, CDR3 DNA. A D gene is named only where the DNA matches it firmly. The size of a clone is reported for some rows only, either as once, few or many, or as a class for expanded clones.

v_call: TRBV5-4
d_call: TRBD1
clone_size: -
j_call: TRBJ1-2
cdr3_aa: CASSLDRVNYGYTF
cdr3_nt: TGTGCCAGCAGCCTGGACAGGGTAAACTATGGCTACACCTTC

v_call: TRBV6-6
d_call: -
clone_size: -
j_call: TRBJ1-1
cdr3_aa: CASRESYGNTEAFF
cdr3_nt: TGTGCCAGCCGCGAATCTTACGGGAACACTGAAGCTTTCTTT

v_call: TRBV29-1
d_call: -
clone_size: -
j_call: TRBJ1-1
cdr3_aa: CSVPAGNTEAFF
cdr3_nt: TGCAGCGTTCCGGCGGGGAACACTGAAGCTTTCTTT

v_call: TRBV11-2
d_call: TRBD2
clone_size: -
j_call: TRBJ2-5
cdr3_aa: CASSLSGTTLETQYF
cdr3_nt: TGTGCCAGCAGCTTGTCCGGGACTACCCTCGAGACCCAGTACTTC

v_call: TRBV7-8
d_call: -
clone_size: -
j_call: TRBJ2-3
cdr3_aa: CASSLYTELRTDTQYF
cdr3_nt: TGTGCCAGCAGCTTATATACTGAACTACGCACAGATACGCAGTATTTT

v_call: TRBV2
d_call: TRBD2
clone_size: -
j_call: TRBJ2-1
cdr3_aa: CASRPGLAGGRNEQFF
cdr3_nt: TGTGCCAGCAGGCCGGGACTAGCGGGGGGGCGCAATGAGCAGTTCTTC

v_call: TRBV7-6
d_call: -
clone_size: -
j_call: TRBJ2-3
cdr3_aa: CASSPGVGGGDTQYF
cdr3_nt: TGTGCCAGCAGCCCAGGGGTGGGAGGCGGCGATACGCAGTATTTT

v_call: TRBV27
d_call: TRBD1
clone_size: -
j_call: TRBJ1-1
cdr3_aa: CASTLTGTTEAFF
cdr3_nt: TGTGCCAGCACCCTGACAGGGACCACTGAAGCTTTCTTT

v_call: TRBV28
d_call: -
clone_size: -
j_call: TRBJ2-7
cdr3_aa: CASSLYLRLQYSYEQYF
cdr3_nt: TGTGCCAGCAGTTTATATCTTCGACTACAGTATTCCTACGAGCAGTACTTC

v_call: TRBV2
d_call: TRBD1
clone_size: -
j_call: TRBJ1-4
cdr3_aa: CASRRQGRPEEKLFF
cdr3_nt: TGTGCCAGCAGAAGACAGGGGCGCCCAGAGGAAAAACTGTTTTTT

v_call: TRBV19
d_call: TRBD1
clone_size: -
j_call: TRBJ2-7
cdr3_aa: CASSTGQLSYEQYF
cdr3_nt: TGTGCCAGTAGCACGGGACAGCTCTCCTACGAGCAGTACTTC

v_call: TRBV6-5
d_call: -
clone_size: -
j_call: TRBJ2-7
cdr3_aa: CASSYRRVAYEQYF
cdr3_nt: TGTGCCAGCAGTTACCGGCGCGTGGCCTACGAGCAGTACTTC

v_call: TRBV5-1
d_call: TRBD2
clone_size: once
j_call: TRBJ2-5
cdr3_aa: CASSSRTASMRGGQETQYF
cdr3_nt: TGCGCCAGCAGCTCCCGGACAGCGTCAATGCGGGGGGGCCAAGAGACCCAGTACTTC

v_call: TRBV7-2
d_call: TRBD2
clone_size: -
j_call: TRBJ2-7
cdr3_aa: CASSPGPGREEQYF
cdr3_nt: TGTGCCAGCAGCCCAGGTCCAGGGAGGGAAGAGCAGTACTTC

v_call: TRBV27
d_call: TRBD2
clone_size: -
j_call: TRBJ2-5
cdr3_aa: CASNPIGREVVETQYF
cdr3_nt: TGTGCCAGCAACCCCATAGGGCGGGAGGTCGTGGAGACCCAGTACTTC

v_call: TRBV7-6
d_call: TRBD1
clone_size: few
j_call: TRBJ1-4
cdr3_aa: CASSRTGGSEKLFF
cdr3_nt: TGTGCCAGCAGCCGGACAGGGGGAAGTGAAAAACTGTTTTTT

v_call: TRBV6-1
d_call: TRBD2
clone_size: -
j_call: TRBJ2-5
cdr3_aa: CASSDWGGFQETQYF
cdr3_nt: TGTGCCAGCAGTGATTGGGGGGGGTTCCAAGAGACCCAGTACTTC

v_call: TRBV10-3
d_call: -
clone_size: -
j_call: TRBJ2-3
cdr3_aa: CAISASTDTQYF
cdr3_nt: TGTGCCATCAGTGCAAGCACAGATACGCAGTATTTT

v_call: TRBV9
d_call: -
clone_size: -
j_call: TRBJ2-5
cdr3_aa: CASSVGATPETQYF
cdr3_nt: TGTGCCAGCAGCGTAGGCGCGACCCCGGAGACCCAGTACTTC

v_call: TRBV14
d_call: TRBD1
clone_size: once
j_call: TRBJ2-4
cdr3_aa: CASSPFDRGRDIQYF
cdr3_nt: TGTGCCAGCAGCCCCTTTGACAGGGGGCGAGACATTCAGTACTTC

v_call: TRBV19
d_call: -
clone_size: -
j_call: TRBJ1-4
cdr3_aa: CASTGTGVGEKLFF
cdr3_nt: TGTGCCAGTACCGGTACCGGGGTTGGCGAAAAACTGTTTTTT

v_call: TRBV11-2
d_call: -
clone_size: -
j_call: TRBJ2-7
cdr3_aa: CASSPARRLSYEQYF
cdr3_nt: TGTGCCAGCAGCCCAGCGAGGCGGCTTTCCTACGAGCAGTACTTC

v_call: TRBV5-4
d_call: TRBD1
clone_size: -
j_call: TRBJ2-7
cdr3_aa: CASSTGQGGPTYEQYF
cdr3_nt: TGTGCCAGCAGCACAGGACAGGGAGGCCCTACCTACGAGCAGTACTTC

v_call: TRBV18
d_call: -
clone_size: -
j_call: TRBJ2-1
cdr3_aa: CASSPGLANNEQFF
cdr3_nt: TGTGCCAGCTCACCGGGGCTAGCGAACAATGAGCAGTTCTTC

v_call: TRBV19
d_call: -
clone_size: few
j_call: TRBJ1-1
cdr3_aa: CASSIVHLNTEAFF
cdr3_nt: TGTGCCAGTAGTATTGTACACTTGAACACTGAAGCTTTCTTT

v_call: TRBV27
d_call: -
clone_size: once
j_call: TRBJ1-2
cdr3_aa: CASSDTGGGYTF
cdr3_nt: TGTGCCAGCAGTGACACGGGGGGTGGCTACACCTTC

v_call: TRBV15
d_call: -
clone_size: -
j_call: TRBJ2-1
cdr3_aa: CATSMGRHNEQFF
cdr3_nt: TGTGCCACCAGCATGGGCAGGCACAATGAGCAGTTCTTC

v_call: TRBV30
d_call: TRBD2
clone_size: -
j_call: TRBJ2-7
cdr3_aa: CAWSVGLAGVGEQYF
cdr3_nt: TGTGCCTGGAGTGTGGGACTAGCGGGAGTGGGCGAGCAGTACTTC

v_call: TRBV5-1
d_call: TRBD1
clone_size: -
j_call: TRBJ1-2
cdr3_aa: CASGDPGQGEESF
cdr3_nt: TGCGCCAGCGGAGACCCGGGACAGGGTGAAGAGTCCTTC

v_call: TRBV21-1
d_call: -
clone_size: few
j_call: TRBJ2-2
cdr3_aa: CASSTRQGVTGELFF
cdr3_nt: TGTGCCAGCAGCACCAGACAGGGGGTCACCGGGGAGCTGTTTTTT

v_call: TRBV5-1
d_call: TRBD2
clone_size: once
j_call: TRBJ2-1
cdr3_aa: CASSISGELSNEQFF
cdr3_nt: TGCGCCAGCAGCATTAGCGGGGAATTGTCAAATGAGCAGTTCTTC

v_call: TRBV6-5
d_call: TRBD1
clone_size: -
j_call: TRBJ1-2
cdr3_aa: CASSYMDRDIYGYTF
cdr3_nt: TGTGCCAGCAGTTACATGGACAGGGATATCTATGGCTACACCTTC

v_call: TRBV4-3
d_call: -
clone_size: -
j_call: TRBJ1-5
cdr3_aa: CASSQAINQPQHF
cdr3_nt: TGCGCCAGCAGCCAGGCGATTAATCAGCCCCAGCATTTT

v_call: TRBV19
d_call: TRBD1
clone_size: -
j_call: TRBJ1-1
cdr3_aa: CASSEVAGGAFF
cdr3_nt: TGTGCCAGTAGTGAAGTGGCAGGGGGAGCTTTCTTT

v_call: TRBV19
d_call: TRBD1
clone_size: -
j_call: TRBJ1-5
cdr3_aa: CASTTSGQGDYSNQPQHF
cdr3_nt: TGTGCCAGTACCACTTCCGGACAGGGGGACTATAGCAATCAGCCCCAGCATTTT

v_call: TRBV6-1
d_call: -
clone_size: -
j_call: TRBJ2-1
cdr3_aa: CASSEVGPYNEQFF
cdr3_nt: TGTGCCAGCAGTGAAGTTGGACCCTACAATGAGCAGTTCTTC

v_call: TRBV15
d_call: TRBD2
clone_size: -
j_call: TRBJ2-1
cdr3_aa: CATSRDLAGGGNEQFF
cdr3_nt: TGTGCCACCAGCAGAGACCTAGCGGGAGGAGGCAATGAGCAGTTCTTC

v_call: TRBV18
d_call: -
clone_size: once
j_call: TRBJ2-5
cdr3_aa: CASSPARGYQETQYF
cdr3_nt: TGTGCCAGCTCACCGGCCAGGGGCTACCAAGAGACCCAGTACTTC

v_call: TRBV10-3
d_call: -
clone_size: -
j_call: TRBJ1-2
cdr3_aa: CAISAEQTDLYGYTF
cdr3_nt: TGTGCCATCAGTGCTGAACAGACAGACCTCTATGGCTACACCTTC

v_call: TRBV7-3
d_call: TRBD2
clone_size: -
j_call: TRBJ2-1
cdr3_aa: CASSSFAGGYNEQFF
cdr3_nt: TGTGCCAGCAGCTCCTTTGCGGGAGGTTACAATGAGCAGTTCTTC

v_call: TRBV27
d_call: TRBD2
clone_size: -
j_call: TRBJ2-3
cdr3_aa: CASSIAGPDTQYF
cdr3_nt: TGTGCCAGCAGCATAGCGGGGCCAGATACGCAGTATTTT

v_call: TRBV7-3
d_call: -
clone_size: -
j_call: TRBJ2-1
cdr3_aa: CASSLSPDYNEQFF
cdr3_nt: TGTGCCAGCAGCTTAAGTCCAGATTACAATGAGCAGTTCTTC

v_call: TRBV29-1
d_call: -
clone_size: -
j_call: TRBJ2-1
cdr3_aa: CSGSSGAEQFF
cdr3_nt: TGCAGCGGTTCCTCGGGGGCGGAGCAGTTCTTC

v_call: TRBV2
d_call: -
clone_size: -
j_call: TRBJ2-1
cdr3_aa: CASSESPQGNEQFF
cdr3_nt: TGTGCCAGCAGTGAGTCCCCCCAGGGGAATGAGCAGTTCTTC

v_call: TRBV29-1
d_call: -
clone_size: -
j_call: TRBJ2-5
cdr3_aa: CSVEGGPQETQYF
cdr3_nt: TGCAGCGTTGAGGGGGGGCCTCAAGAGACCCAGTACTTC

v_call: TRBV28
d_call: -
clone_size: -
j_call: TRBJ2-5
cdr3_aa: CASRFDVAGRGETQYF
cdr3_nt: TGTGCCAGCAGATTCGACGTGGCAGGACGCGGCGAGACCCAGTACTTC

v_call: TRBV7-2
d_call: -
clone_size: -
j_call: TRBJ2-5
cdr3_aa: CASSGALGAETQYF
cdr3_nt: TGTGCCAGCAGCGGGGCTCTAGGAGCTGAGACCCAGTACTTC

v_call: TRBV7-2
d_call: -
clone_size: once
j_call: TRBJ1-1
cdr3_aa: CASSRAGRGTGAFF
cdr3_nt: TGTGCCAGCAGCCGTGCAGGGCGGGGGACGGGAGCTTTCTTT

v_call: TRBV19
d_call: -
clone_size: -
j_call: TRBJ2-4
cdr3_aa: CASMSRSNDNIQYF
cdr3_nt: TGTGCCAGTATGAGTAGAAGCAACGACAACATTCAGTACTTC

v_call: TRBV30
d_call: -
clone_size: -
j_call: TRBJ2-5
cdr3_aa: CAWRLYGETQYF
cdr3_nt: TGTGCCTGGAGGTTGTATGGAGAGACCCAGTACTTC

v_call: TRBV5-1
d_call: TRBD2
clone_size: -
j_call: TRBJ2-1
cdr3_aa: CASTPGTSGNEQFF
cdr3_nt: TGCGCCAGCACCCCCGGGACTAGCGGCAATGAGCAGTTCTTC

v_call: TRBV2
d_call: TRBD1
clone_size: -
j_call: TRBJ2-1
cdr3_aa: CASRTNRGAGDEQFF
cdr3_nt: TGTGCCAGCAGAACAAACAGGGGGGCTGGTGATGAGCAGTTCTTC

v_call: TRBV27
d_call: -
clone_size: -
j_call: TRBJ2-1
cdr3_aa: CASRNPLSRDSYNEQFF
cdr3_nt: TGTGCCAGCCGGAATCCCCTCTCGAGGGACTCCTACAATGAGCAGTTCTTC

v_call: TRBV19
d_call: -
clone_size: few
j_call: TRBJ1-6
cdr3_aa: CASRPETVTSPLHF
cdr3_nt: TGTGCCAGTAGGCCGGAAACAGTGACTTCACCCCTCCACTTT

v_call: TRBV19
d_call: TRBD2
clone_size: -
j_call: TRBJ2-1
cdr3_aa: CASSPRLAGVGYEQFF
cdr3_nt: TGTGCCAGTAGTCCCAGACTAGCGGGAGTCGGGTATGAGCAGTTCTTC

v_call: TRBV11-3
d_call: -
clone_size: -
j_call: TRBJ2-2
cdr3_aa: CASSLAPGGAGELFF
cdr3_nt: TGTGCCAGCAGCTTAGCCCCGGGTGGGGCCGGGGAGCTGTTTTTT

v_call: TRBV30
d_call: -
clone_size: -
j_call: TRBJ2-2
cdr3_aa: CAWSVLLSGRRAGELFF
cdr3_nt: TGTGCCTGGAGTGTACTACTAAGCGGTAGACGGGCCGGGGAGCTGTTTTTT

v_call: TRBV13
d_call: -
clone_size: -
j_call: TRBJ2-3
cdr3_aa: CASSSLGGDTQYF
cdr3_nt: TGTGCCAGCAGCTCATTAGGGGGGGATACGCAGTATTTT

v_call: TRBV4-1
d_call: -
clone_size: -
j_call: TRBJ2-6
cdr3_aa: CASSQAMDSRKANVLTF
cdr3_nt: TGCGCCAGCAGCCAAGCCATGGACAGCCGGAAGGCCAACGTCCTGACTTTC

v_call: TRBV5-1
d_call: -
clone_size: -
j_call: TRBJ1-5
cdr3_aa: CASSLSTGSNQPQHF
cdr3_nt: TGCGCCAGCAGCTTATCGACAGGTAGCAATCAGCCCCAGCATTTT